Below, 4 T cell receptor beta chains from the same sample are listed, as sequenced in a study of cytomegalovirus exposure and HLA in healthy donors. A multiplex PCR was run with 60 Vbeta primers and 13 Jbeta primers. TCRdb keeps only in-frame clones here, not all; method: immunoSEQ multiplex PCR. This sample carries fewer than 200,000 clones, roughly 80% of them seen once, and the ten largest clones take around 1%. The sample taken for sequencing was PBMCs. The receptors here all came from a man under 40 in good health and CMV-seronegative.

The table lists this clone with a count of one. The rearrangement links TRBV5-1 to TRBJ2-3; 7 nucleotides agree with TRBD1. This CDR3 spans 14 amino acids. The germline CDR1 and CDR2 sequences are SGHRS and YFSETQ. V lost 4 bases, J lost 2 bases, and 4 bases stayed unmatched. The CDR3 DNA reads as TGCGCCAGCAGCCCGGGACAGATCACAGATACGCAGTATTTT. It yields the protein CASSPGQITDTQYF.

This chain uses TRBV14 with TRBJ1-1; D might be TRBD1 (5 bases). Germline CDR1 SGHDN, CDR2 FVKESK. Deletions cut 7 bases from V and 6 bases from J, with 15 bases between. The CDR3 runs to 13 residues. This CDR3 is CASTSHGGAEAFF. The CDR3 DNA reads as TGTGCCAGCACATCCCACGGAGGGGCTGAAGCTTTCTTT.

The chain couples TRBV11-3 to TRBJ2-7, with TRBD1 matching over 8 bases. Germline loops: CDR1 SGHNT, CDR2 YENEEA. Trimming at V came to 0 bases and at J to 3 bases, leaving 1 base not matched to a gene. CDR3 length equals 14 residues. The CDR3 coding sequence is TGTGCCAGCAGCTTAGAAGACAGGGGCTACGAGCAGTACTTC. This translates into CASSLEDRGYEQYF. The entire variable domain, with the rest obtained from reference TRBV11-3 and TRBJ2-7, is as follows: EAGVVQSPRYKIIEKKQPVAFWCNPISGHNTLYWYLQNLGQGPELLIRYENEEAVDDSQLPKDRFSAERLKGVDSTLKIQPAELGDSAVYLCASSLEDRGYEQYFGPGTRLTVT.

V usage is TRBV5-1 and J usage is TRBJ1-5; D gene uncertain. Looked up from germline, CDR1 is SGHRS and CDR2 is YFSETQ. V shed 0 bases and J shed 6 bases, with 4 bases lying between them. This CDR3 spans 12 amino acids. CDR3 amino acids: CASSLDGQPQHF. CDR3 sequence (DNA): TGCGCCAGCAGCTTGGACGGTCAGCCCCAGCATTTT.